The 13 T cell receptor beta chains reported below all come from one sample, sequenced in a study of quantifying T cell responses using KT2 cells. Across the whole study: Reverse transcription used primers in the TCR alpha and beta constant regions.

A single-stranded UMI oligo with SP2 sequence was ligated to cDNA 3' ends. First-round PCR used around 4 cycles and beta primers RC1.1 and RC1.2 covering TRBC1 and TRBC2. Each CDR3 protein is one row after TCRdb ran MiXCR on the UMI-ligation and nested PCR reads. The sample consists of tens of thousands of distinct CDR3 sequences, over 9% of them appearing once. The sequenced material came from PBMCs spiked with cells of the T cell clone KT2. All receptors derive from a human donor.

A few counts support this clonotype. The chain links TRBV7-2 to TRBJ1-1; D may be TRBD1 (6 bases). Germline V CDR1 and CDR2: SGHTA, FQGNSA. Trimming took 4 bases from V and 10 from J, leaving 19 bases between them. The CDR3 is made up of 14 amino acids. CDR3 protein: CASSSYLQEGGAFF. The CDR3 coding sequence is TGTGCCAGCAGCTCCTATTTACAAGAGGGGGGAGCTTTCTTT. Filled out from reference TRBV7-2 and TRBJ1-1, the complete variable domain reads GAGVSQSPSNKVTEKGKDVELRCDPISGHTALYWYRQSLGQGLEFLIYFQGNSAPDKSGLPSDRFSAERTGGSVSTLTIQRTQQEDSAVYLCASSSYLQEGGAFFGQGTRLTVV.

This chain joins TRBV20-1 and TRBJ2-2, with D possibly TRBD2 on 6 matching bases. Trimming removed 6 bases at V and 6 bases at J, with 17 bases between. CDR1 and CDR2 from the germline V gene are DFQATT and SNEGSKA (reference sequence). This CDR3 spans 14 amino acids. The CDR3, as DNA: TGCAGTGCCCCGGGTGTGGGGAGGCCCGGGGAGCTGTTTTTT. The encoded protein is CSAPGVGRPGELFF.

This clonotype was found many times. The chain recombines TRBV29-1 with TRBJ2-1; 10 bases are a match to TRBD1. The CDR3 covers 14 residues. V shed 5 bases, J shed 3 bases, and the junction held 4 bases outside the gene matches. Germline values: CDR1 SQVTM, CDR2 ANQGSEA. The CDR3 loop reads CSVSGTGVYNEQFF. CDR3 in DNA: TGCAGCGTTTCCGGGACAGGGGTCTACAATGAGCAGTTCTTC.

The rearrangement links TRBV5-8 to TRBJ2-7; D tentatively reads TRBD1 or TRBD2 (5 bases each). V shed 0 bases and J shed 3 bases, with 13 bases lying between them. This CDR3 has 15 residues. CDR1 and CDR2 (germline): SGHTS, YDEGEE. In nucleotides, the CDR3 is TGTGCCAGCAGCTTGGGTGGGGACCTCTACTACGAGCAGTACTTC. It encodes CASSLGGDLYYEQYF.

This clonotype has a handful of counts. The genes are TRBV7-3 and TRBJ2-7; the match to TRBD1 covers 8 bases. CDR1 and CDR2 (germline): SGHTA, FQGTGA. V dropped 3 bases and J dropped 2; count of bases not matched to a gene: 6. CDR3 length: 15 amino acids. This CDR3 is CASSFFRGPAYEQYF. In DNA form, the CDR3 reads TGTGCCAGCAGCTTCTTCAGGGGGCCCGCCTACGAGCAGTACTTC.

This clonotype appeared a few times. This chain connects TRBV7-9 to TRBJ2-1; the match to TRBD2 covers 9 bases. V was pared by 3 bases and J by 8 bases, with 8 bases of the junction left unmatched. CDR1 and CDR2 (germline): SEHNR, FQNEAQ (reference sequence). The CDR3 is made up of 15 amino acids. The CDR3: CASSLTSGRTYEQFF. CDR3 nucleotides: TGTGCCAGCAGCTTGACTAGCGGAAGGACGTATGAGCAGTTCTTC.

This chain uses TRBV5-4 with TRBJ1-6; possible D gene TRBD1, 6 bases. Looked up from germline, CDR1 is SGHNT and CDR2 is YYREEE (reference sequence). The CDR3 has 13 amino acids. V lost 0 bases and J 10 bases, leaving 8 bases between the germline ends. CDR3 coding DNA: TGTGCCAGCAGCTTGGACAGGGTATCACCCCTCCACTTT. Amino acid sequence: CASSLDRVSPLHF.

This chain uses TRBV6-2 or TRBV6-3 with TRBJ2-1; 8 positions match TRBD2. With 6 bases clipped from V and 5 bases from J, the junction kept 12 bases outside the gene matches. The CDR3 has 16 residues. Germline CDR1 MNHEY, CDR2 SVGEGT. The CDR3 DNA sequence: TGTGCCAGCAGCTCACCCCGCGGGGGGCTGGACAATGAGCAGTTCTTC. It is translated as CASSSPRGGLDNEQFF.

This clonotype was picked up a small number of times. The chain links TRBV13 to TRBJ2-5; 9 nucleotides agree with TRBD1. The CDR3 is made up of 15 amino acids. The germline gives CDR1 PRHDT, CDR2 FYEKMQ (reference sequence). V lost 4 bases and J lost 1; bases outside the gene matches: 4. The CDR3 nucleotides read TGTGCCAGCAGCTCCCCGACAGGGGGCCAAGAGACCCAGTACTTC. This encodes CASSSPTGGQETQYF.

The chain has TRBV5-6 and TRBJ1-1; 8 bases are a match to TRBD1. CDR3 size: 14 residues. Per the germline V gene, CDR1 is SGHDT and CDR2 is YYEEEE. Unmatched junction bases numbered 5, after V lost 2 bases and J lost 5 bases. The CDR3 nucleotides are TGTGCCAGCAGCTTACAGGGGGGGCGGACTGAAGCTTTCTTT. Translating gives CASSLQGGRTEAFF.

In nucleotides, the CDR3 is TGTGCCAGCAGCTTAGCGGGTCGGGGACTAGCGGGTGGTGGCTCCTACAATGAGCAGTTCTTC. Translation gives CASSLAGRGLAGGGSYNEQFF. The chain carries TRBV7-8 and TRBJ2-1; 12 positions match TRBD2. The germline gives CDR1 SGHVS, CDR2 FQNEAQ. The CDR3 has 21 amino acids. The ends lost 0 bases at V and 0 bases at J; junction bases unmatched: 12.

This chain uses TRBV20-1 with TRBJ2-7; 13 bases fit TRBD2. Germline V gives CDR1 DFQATT, CDR2 SNEGSKA (reference sequence). J lost 3 bases, V lost 6 bases, and 14 bases had no gene match. This CDR3 has 17 residues. CDR3 nucleotides: TGCAGTGCCCCACGGACTAGCGGGAGAGCTCAGTTCTACGAGCAGTACTTC. It specifies CSAPRTSGRAQFYEQYF.

This clonotype showed up many times. The chain links TRBV5-1 to TRBJ2-1; D may match TRBD1 or TRBD2 (6 bases each). The germline V gene encodes CDR1 SGHRS and CDR2 YFSETQ. CDR3 length equals 15 residues. Trimming stripped 0 bases from V and 4 bases from J, with 11 bases between. DNA of the CDR3: TGCGCCAGCAGCTTGGAAGGGGGAGGTTACAATGAGCAGTTCTTC. Encoded protein: CASSLEGGGYNEQFF.